Included here is one T cell receptor beta chain sequence, with context. This record belongs to a study of T-cell reconstitution after alpha-beta-depleted transplantation in children. Germline CDR1 is SGHRS and CDR2 is YFSETQ. Trimming took 4 bases from V and 4 from J, leaving 18 bases between them. The CDR3 extends over 16 amino acids. Unique molecular identifiers were incorporated during preparation of the TCRbeta library. MiXCR, run by TCRdb on the PCR reads, gives a single entry per CDR3 protein. Of about 500,000 distinct CDR3 sequences listed, around a third are singletons. This chain uses TRBV5-1 with TRBJ2-1; D is possibly TRBD1 or TRBD2 (6 bases each). The input for sequencing was PBMCs from the stem cell graft donor, taken from the stem cell graft. The origin of this receptor is a human donor who donated a stem cell graft to a child with aplastic anemia. In DNA, the CDR3 is TGCGCCAGCAGCCCCTTCCTGGCGGGACAATACAATGAGCAGTTCTTC. Its translation: CASSPFLAGQYNEQFF.